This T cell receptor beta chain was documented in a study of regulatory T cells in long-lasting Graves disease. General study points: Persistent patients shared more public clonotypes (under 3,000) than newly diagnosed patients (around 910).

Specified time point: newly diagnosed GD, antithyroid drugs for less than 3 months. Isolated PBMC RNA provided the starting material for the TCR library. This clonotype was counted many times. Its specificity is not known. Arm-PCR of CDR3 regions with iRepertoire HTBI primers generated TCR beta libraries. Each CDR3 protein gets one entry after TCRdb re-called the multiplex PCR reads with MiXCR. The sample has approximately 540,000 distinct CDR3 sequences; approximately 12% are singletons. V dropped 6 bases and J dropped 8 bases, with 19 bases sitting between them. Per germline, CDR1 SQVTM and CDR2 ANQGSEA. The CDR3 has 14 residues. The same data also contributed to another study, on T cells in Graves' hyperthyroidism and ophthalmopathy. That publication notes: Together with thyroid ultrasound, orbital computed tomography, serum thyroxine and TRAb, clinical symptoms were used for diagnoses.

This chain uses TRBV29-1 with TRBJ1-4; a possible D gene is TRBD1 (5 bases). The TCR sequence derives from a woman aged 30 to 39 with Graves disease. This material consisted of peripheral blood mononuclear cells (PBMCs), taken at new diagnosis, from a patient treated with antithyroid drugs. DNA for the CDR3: TGCAGCGTAGCAGCGTCGTGGGGACCCGAAAAACTGTTTTTT. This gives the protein CSVAASWGPEKLFF.